This T cell receptor (beta chain) was identified in a study of shared clonotypes between healthy human individuals. Samples underwent the assay at deep level. Amplification in unsorted PBMC replicate PCRs started from roughly 330 ng DNA, which equals 30,000 to 35,000 T cell genomes. Produced via immunoSEQ multiplex PCR; TCRdb's table is partial and in-frame only. The sample contains hundreds of thousands of clones, just over 75% of which appear only once. Only a few counts were recorded for this clone. Its antigen remains unidentified. V dropped 5 bases and J dropped 2 bases, with 10 bases sitting between them. The CDR3 loop spans 14 amino acids. Per the germline V gene, CDR1 is SEHNR and CDR2 is FQNEAQ (reference sequence). Findings and limits, study-wide: The expectation was that sequencing depth would affect clonotype sharing among donors.

The receptor comes from a woman between 40 and 55 years old in good health. Some clones in this sample may be carry-over from other donors' samples. This sequence joins TRBV7-9 and TRBJ1-5; TRBD1 is a possible D gene (5 bases). The specimen sequenced was PBMCs. CDR3 loop: CASSTQGGNQPQHF. CDR3 DNA: TGTGCCAGCAGCACCCAAGGGGGCAATCAGCCCCAGCATTTT. Drawing the rest from reference TRBV7-9 and TRBJ1-5, the complete variable domain is DTGVSQNPRHKITKRGQNVTFRCDPISEHNRLYWYRQTLGQGPEFLTYFQNEAQLEKSRLLSDRFSAERPKGSFSTLEIQRTEQGDSAMYLCASSTQGGNQPQHFGDGTRLSIL.